The source of this T cell receptor beta chain is a study of cytotoxic CD8 clonotypes in ibrutinib-treated CLL. Whole-study results and caveats: Circulating CD8+ T-cell counts were tracked by baseline clonality, which exceeded that of age-matched healthy donors.

Target depth was 1 in 200,000 to 1 in 1 million T cells, about 10x per clonotype. Clones were read by immunoSEQ multiplex PCR, and TCRdb kept only the in-frame ones, dropping some. In the table there are roughly 60,000 clones, approximately 75% of which are singletons. With respect to this clone: Its target is not known.

This clonotype originated in a human donor with chronic lymphocytic leukemia. The material sequenced was PBMCs, taken after 12 months of ibrutinib treatment.

In DNA, the CDR3 is TGTGCCAGCAGCTTCGCGGGGGACACTGAAGCTTTCTTT. Translating gives CASSFAGDTEAFF. The chain recombines TRBV5-4 with TRBJ1-1, with TRBD1 as a possible D gene (5 bases). Looked up from germline, CDR1 is SGHNT and CDR2 is YYREEE (reference sequence). The CDR3 length is 13 residues. Trimming removed 2 bases from V and 3 bases from J, with 8 bases in between.